This entry features one T cell receptor (beta chain) sequence. TCRdb reprocessed the 5' RACE reads with MiXCR, giving one entry per CDR3 protein. There are roughly 150,000 distinct CDR3 sequences in the sample; about 14% occur only once, and 13% to 15% lies in the top ten. Unmatched junction bases numbered 4, after V lost 4 bases and J lost 3 bases. Germline-derived CDR1 and CDR2 are SGHNT and YENEEA. The CDR3 is 16 residues long. This specimen belongs to a study of T-cell memory formation after mild COVID-19. This TCR derives from an adult woman who had mild COVID-19 (a few samples of this study predate the infection). Cell type and time point are not known. Sequencing used PBMCs or a T cell subset sorted from them (not recorded which). The chain links TRBV11-3 to TRBJ2-7, with 15 bases aligning to TRBD2. The CDR3 region has the DNA TGTGCCAGCAGCTCGGGGACTAGCGGGAGGTTCTACGAGCAGTACTTC. It specifies CASSSGTSGRFYEQYF.